Listed here are 16 T cell receptor beta chains from one sample, sequenced in a study of blood T cell repertoires in COVID-19. The data were produced by immunoSEQ multiplex PCR, yet TCRdb's version contains in-frame clones alone and is incomplete. Of 150,000 or so clones listed, around 87% are singletons. Sequencing was performed on peripheral blood. The receptor set was obtained from a man aged 18 to 30 with acute or convalescent COVID-19.

This clone showed up just a few times. The chain employs TRBV5-5 and TRBJ1-5; TRBD1 agrees at 8 bases. V gave up 4 bases and J gave up 3 bases; unmatched junction bases: 9. The CDR3 consists of 16 residues. Per germline, CDR1 SGHKS and CDR2 YYEKEE (reference sequence). The DNA for the CDR3 is TGTGCCAGCAGCAAAAACCGGGACAGGCTCAATCAGCCCCAGCATTTT. Amino acids: CASSKNRDRLNQPQHF.

This chain joins TRBV19 and TRBJ2-4, with a tentative D call TRBD1 (5 bases). The V and J ends lost 1 base and 8 bases respectively, with 9 bases between them. Germline CDR1 and CDR2: LNHDA and SQIVND (reference sequence). CDR3 length: 13 residues. Here the CDR3 DNA reads TGTGCCAGTAGTATAGGGGGCTTCGACATTCAGTACTTC. As protein: CASSIGGFDIQYF.

The chain combines TRBV9 with TRBJ1-2; D gene unclear. This CDR3 has 13 amino acids. The V gene's germline CDR1 is SGDLS and CDR2 YYNGEE. Deletions cut 1 base from V and 8 bases from J, with 12 bases between. This CDR3 reads CASSVLPGEGYTF. CDR3 in DNA: TGTGCCAGCAGCGTACTCCCCGGTGAGGGCTACACCTTC.

In this sample, this clone turned up once. The chain joins TRBV25-1 to TRBJ2-7, with TRBD2 as a possible D gene (6 bases). Trimming stripped 4 bases from V and 5 bases from J, with 9 bases between. Germline V CDR1 and CDR2: MGHDK, SYGVNS. The CDR3 loop spans 12 amino acids. The CDR3 loop is CASSVGGHEQYF. CDR3 nucleotide sequence: TGTGCCAGCAGTGTGGGGGGTCACGAGCAGTACTTC.

The V call is TRBV19, the J call TRBJ2-1; TRBD2 is a possible D gene (5 bases). Trimming took 6 bases from V and 1 from J, leaving 16 bases between them. Per germline, CDR1 LNHDA and CDR2 SQIVND (reference sequence). This CDR3 has 16 amino acids. The CDR3 region has the DNA TGTGCCAGTAGCCCGGACTGGACGCGGTCCTACAATGAGCAGTTCTTC. Translation gives CASSPDWTRSYNEQFF.

Only one count was recorded for this clone. The chain combines TRBV2 with TRBJ2-7, with 11 bases lining up with TRBD1. Losses at the gene ends were 7 bases for V and 1 base for J; bases not matched to a gene: 3. Germline values: CDR1 SNHLY, CDR2 FYNNEI. CDR3 length equals 14 residues. CDR3: CASMGTGGSYEQYF. The CDR3 DNA reads as TGTGCCAGCATGGGGACAGGGGGGTCCTACGAGCAGTACTTC.

The chain carries TRBV3-1 (or the pseudogene TRBV3-2) and TRBJ2-7; D is perhaps TRBD2 (6 bases). The CDR3 length is 14 residues. The germline V and J ends were trimmed by 1 base and 5 bases, with 12 bases remaining between them. Per germline, CDR1 LGHDT and CDR2 YNNKEL (reference sequence). The CDR3 protein is CASSQGLAANEQYF. The CDR3 DNA follows: TGTGCCAGCAGCCAAGGTTTAGCGGCTAACGAGCAGTACTTC.

V usage is TRBV6-5 and J usage is TRBJ2-7; 8 bases line up with TRBD1. Trimming cost V 7 bases and J 3 bases; bases outside gene matches: 8. The CDR3 runs to 14 residues. Germline V CDR1 and CDR2: MNHEY, SVGAGI. The CDR3 here is CASTAPGGRYEQYF. The CDR3 region has the DNA TGTGCCAGCACGGCACCAGGGGGCCGCTACGAGCAGTACTTC.

V and J are TRBV7-9 and TRBJ2-5; the D gene is possibly TRBD1 (5 bases). Per germline, CDR1 SEHNR and CDR2 FQNEAQ (reference sequence). This CDR3 is built from 15 residues. V lost 1 base, J lost 2 bases, and 11 bases lay in between. The CDR3 DNA follows: TGTGCCAGCAGCTTAGTGGTGGGGCTTCAAGAGACCCAGTACTTC. Its protein product is CASSLVVGLQETQYF.

Regarding this clone: This sample includes further DNA sequences coding for the same CDR3. The CDR3 DNA reads TGCGCCAGCAGCCAAGATTCCAGGGGTGGAAACACCATATATTTT. As protein: CASSQDSRGGNTIYF. The rearrangement joins TRBV4-1 to TRBJ1-3, with a weak D call TRBD1 (6 bases). Germline CDR1 is MGHRA and CDR2 is YSYEKL. The CDR3 contains 15 residues. The V end was cut by 0 bases, the J end by 3 bases, with 9 bases between.

The chain joins TRBV30 to TRBJ1-3; 8 positions agree with TRBD1. Trimming took 4 bases from V and 2 from J; bases not matched to a gene: 1. CDR1 is GTSNPN and CDR2 is SVGIG in the germline V gene (reference sequence). CDR3 length: 13 amino acids. The CDR3 region is CAWNRGAGNTIYF. The CDR3 region has the DNA TGTGCCTGGAACAGGGGGGCTGGAAACACCATATATTTT.

As to this clone: This sample also contains other DNA sequences that code for the same CDR3. J is TRBJ1-2 and V is TRBV19, with 8 bases identical to TRBD1. Germline V lookup: CDR1 LNHDA, CDR2 SQIVND (reference sequence). V trimming: 5 bases; J trimming: 2 bases; junction bases outside the gene matches: 4. The CDR3 runs to 14 residues. CDR3 sequence reads: CASSPGQGNYGYTF. The CDR3 coding sequence is TGTGCCAGTAGTCCTGGACAGGGAAACTATGGCTACACCTTC.

The gene calls are TRBV2 and TRBJ2-1, with D possibly matching TRBD1 (6 bases). Deletions cut 5 bases from V and 9 bases from J, with 14 bases between. Per germline, CDR1 SNHLY and CDR2 FYNNEI. CDR3 size: 13 residues. The CDR3 loop reads CASSNTGPLEQFF. The CDR3 region has the DNA TGTGCCAGCAGTAACACAGGGCCTCTTGAGCAGTTCTTC.

The rearrangement uses TRBV3-1 (or the pseudogene TRBV3-2) and TRBJ1-1; D is undetermined. The CDR3 length is 12 residues. Germline V gene lookup returns CDR1 LGHDT and CDR2 YNNKEL (reference sequence). V dropped 5 bases and J dropped 4 bases, with 8 bases sitting between them. In DNA, the CDR3 is TGTGCCAGCAGCTCCAGCGGCACTGAAGCTTTCTTT. Translation gives CASSSSGTEAFF.

The chain employs TRBV30 and TRBJ2-1, with TRBD2 as a possible D gene (5 bases). The CDR3 length is 11 residues. The V end was cut by 4 bases, the J end by 15 bases, with 16 bases between. Germline loops: CDR1 GTSNPN, CDR2 SVGIG (reference sequence). CDR3 coding DNA: TGTGCCTGGATTGGTCTCGGCGGAGGGTTCTTC. As protein: CAWIGLGGGFF. Together with reference TRBV30 and TRBJ2-1, the CDR3 gives the full variable domain: SQTIHQWPATLVQPVGSPLSLECTVEGTSNPNLYWYRQAAGRGLQLLFYSVGIGQISSEVPQNLSASRPQDRQFILSSKKLLLSDSGFYLCAWIGLGGGFFGPGTRLTVL.

This sequence joins TRBV30 and TRBJ2-5; 9 nucleotides agree with TRBD2. The CDR3 is made up of 13 amino acids. The germline gives CDR1 GTSNPN, CDR2 SVGIG (reference sequence). J lost 4 bases, V lost 3 bases, and 3 bases had no gene match. The CDR3 loop is CAWRDSGGETQYF. In DNA form, the CDR3 reads TGTGCCTGGAGAGATAGCGGGGGAGAGACCCAGTACTTC.